Each of the 18 T cell receptor beta chains below was sequenced from the same sample in a study of CD8+CD57+ T cells in acquired aplastic anemia. Genomic DNA was employed as the template in profiling TCR beta VDJ and CDR3. TCRdb reprocessed the reads with MiXCR, giving one entry per CDR3 protein. The sample has about 270,000 distinct CDR3 sequences; 56% are singletons. The specimen sequenced was sorted CD4+, CD8+, or CD8+CD57+ T cells (not recorded which) from PBMCs. These receptors were taken from a human donor with severe aplastic anemia or a healthy control (not recorded which).

This clonotype was counted once. The genes are TRBV4-1 and TRBJ2-5, with D perhaps assigned TRBD1 or TRBD2 (5 bases each). Germline V gives CDR1 MGHRA, CDR2 YSYEKL. The CDR3 length is 13 residues. With 4 bases removed from V and 5 bases from J, the gap between germline ends came to 11 bases. CDR3 sequence (DNA): TGCGCCAGCAGCCCCCAAGGGGACGAGACCCAGTACTTC. This translates into CASSPQGDETQYF.

This chain joins TRBV7-2 and TRBJ2-5; 7 nucleotides align to TRBD1. The CDR3 sequence is 13 residues long. J was trimmed by 3 bases and V by 6 bases; bases with no gene match: 4. CDR1 is SGHTA and CDR2 is FQGNSA in the germline V gene. CDR3 nucleotides: TGTGCCAGCAGTCGGGGACAGAAAGAGACCCAGTACTTC. The encoded protein is CASSRGQKETQYF.

The V gene is TRBV20-1, the J gene TRBJ1-1; no definite D call. Germline V gives CDR1 DFQATT, CDR2 SNEGSKA (reference sequence). The CDR3 runs to 11 residues. V lost 2 bases to trimming and J lost 5 bases, with 6 bases between them. The CDR3 DNA reads as TGCAGTGCTAGATCCACGACTGAAGCTTTCTTT. Translation gives CSARSTTEAFF.

V and J are TRBV7-9 and TRBJ1-5, with 9 bases lining up with TRBD1. CDR3 length: 15 amino acids. V was clipped by 5 bases and J by 4 bases; unmatched bases: 6. Germline V gene lookup returns CDR1 SEHNR and CDR2 FQNEAQ (reference sequence). The CDR3 region is CASSGTGPINQPQHF. CDR3 sequence (DNA): TGTGCCAGCAGCGGGACAGGGCCAATTAATCAGCCCCAGCATTTT. Full variable domain (missing parts from reference TRBV7-9 and TRBJ1-5): DTGVSQNPRHKITKRGQNVTFRCDPISEHNRLYWYRQTLGQGPEFLTYFQNEAQLEKSRLLSDRFSAERPKGSFSTLEIQRTEQGDSAMYLCASSGTGPINQPQHFGDGTRLSIL.

V gene TRBV24-1 combines with J gene TRBJ2-7, with no clear D. Germline V gives CDR1 KGHDR, CDR2 SFDVKD. V lost 3 bases, J lost 6 bases, and 14 bases lay in between. The CDR3 has 14 residues. The CDR3 region has the DNA TGTGCCACCAGTGATCCGACACGGACGGGCGAGCAGTACTTC. Translated: CATSDPTRTGEQYF.

The rearrangement uses TRBV10-3 and TRBJ1-2; the match to TRBD1 covers 8 bases. This CDR3 contains 13 residues. The junction had 9 bases not matched to a gene; V was cut back by 10 bases and J by 5 bases. Germline V gives CDR1 ENHRY, CDR2 SYGVKD. CDR3 loop: CASPQGEPYGYTF. DNA of the CDR3: TGTGCCAGCCCACAGGGGGAACCTTATGGCTACACCTTC.

This clonotype has a count of ten or more. The chain has TRBV6-2 or TRBV6-3 and TRBJ1-1; D is undetermined. The CDR3 extends over 16 amino acids. CDR1 is MNHEY and CDR2 is SVGEGT in the germline V gene. Between the trimmed V and J ends, which lost 0 bases and 4 bases, there was a span of 15 bases. CDR3 region: CASSYSWRVMSTEAFF. The CDR3 DNA follows: TGTGCCAGCAGTTACTCGTGGCGGGTAATGAGCACTGAAGCTTTCTTT.

V and J are TRBV7-8 and TRBJ1-6; 8 bases line up with TRBD1. Germline values: CDR1 SGHVS, CDR2 FQNEAQ. CDR3 size: 15 residues. The junction had 6 bases not matched to a gene; V was cut back by 4 bases and J by 7 bases. In DNA, the CDR3 is TGTGCCAGCAGCTGGGGACAGGACCAAAATTCACCCCTCCACTTT. Its translation is CASSWGQDQNSPLHF.

The V gene is TRBV11-1, the J gene TRBJ2-1; either TRBD1 or TRBD2 may supply D (5 bases each). This CDR3 is built from 15 residues. Germline CDR1 SGHAT, CDR2 FQDESV (reference sequence). The V gene lost 6 bases and the J gene lost 8 bases, with 20 bases spanning the gap. The CDR3 region is CASSFTGTGTDEQFF. CDR3 in DNA: TGTGCCAGCAGTTTTACCGGGACGGGTACGGATGAGCAGTTCTTC.

This clonotype was detected ten times or more. The rearrangement uses TRBV6-5 and TRBJ1-1; D possibly corresponds to TRBD1 (5 bases). This CDR3 region has 12 residues. Per germline, CDR1 MNHEY and CDR2 SVGAGI. V lost 8 bases, J lost 1 base, and 8 bases lay in between. As DNA, the CDR3 is TGTGCCAGCCGGGGGTCGAACACTGAAGCTTTCTTT. Amino acid sequence: CASRGSNTEAFF.

This clonotype was observed a few times. The chain uses TRBV10-3 and TRBJ2-3, with a weak D call TRBD1 (5 bases). CDR1 ENHRY and CDR2 SYGVKD come from the germline V gene. Trimming shortened V by 3 bases and J by 3 bases, and 13 bases separated the two germline ends. The CDR3 loop spans 15 amino acids. The CDR3 DNA follows: TGTGCCATCAGTGAAGGTCAGGGAAGGACAGATACGCAGTATTTT. This sequence encodes CAISEGQGRTDTQYF.

The chain carries TRBV7-9 and TRBJ2-7; maybe TRBD2 (6 bases). V dropped 8 bases and J dropped 0 bases, with 17 bases sitting between them. The V gene's germline CDR1 is SEHNR and CDR2 FQNEAQ (reference sequence). This CDR3 comprises 15 residues. The CDR3 sequence is CASQILEGPSYEQYF. Here the CDR3 DNA reads TGTGCCAGCCAAATCTTGGAGGGGCCCTCCTACGAGCAGTACTTC.

The genes are TRBV7-2 and TRBJ2-3, with D possibly matching TRBD2 (6 bases). Germline CDR1 SGHTA, CDR2 FQGNSA. CDR3 length: 14 amino acids. V was trimmed by 3 bases and J by 4 bases, leaving 11 bases between them. The CDR3 sequence: CASSFVRDSDTQYF. The CDR3 nucleotides are TGTGCCAGCAGCTTTGTGCGGGATTCAGATACGCAGTATTTT.

Concerning this clonotype itself: The CDR3 ends on some other residue instead of the conserved phenylalanine or tryptophan, so this is likely a read error. This chain links TRBV25-1 with TRBJ1-1; tentative D call: TRBD1 (5 bases). CDR1 is MGHDK, CDR2 SYGVNS, per germline. The CDR3 runs to 13 residues. Between the trimmed V and J ends, which lost 6 bases and 10 bases, there was a span of 18 bases. DNA of the CDR3: TGTGCCAGCAGCCTGCGCGAGGGCGGGGGAGCTTTCTCT. Residues: CASSLREGGGAFS.

The chain recombines TRBV10-3 with TRBJ1-1, with a weak D call TRBD1 (5 bases). CDR3 length equals 15 residues. Germline lookup yields CDR1 ENHRY and CDR2 SYGVKD. Trimming cost V 3 bases and J 4 bases, with 15 bases left between them. The CDR3: CAISDPGIRGTEAFF. DNA for the CDR3: TGTGCCATCAGTGACCCAGGGATCCGGGGCACTGAAGCTTTCTTT.

The chain combines TRBV5-4 with TRBJ1-1; D is unresolved. The length of the CDR3 is 16 residues. In germline, CDR1 is SGHNT, CDR2 YYREEE (reference sequence). The V end lost 5 bases, the J end lost 7 bases, and 24 bases lay between the germline ends. In DNA, the CDR3 is TGTGCCAGCAGGGGGTCCCGGGATCCTTGGAGCGGTGAAGCTTTCTTT. Translating gives CASRGSRDPWSGEAFF.

Worth noting for this clonotype: This likely comes from a read error, as the CDR3 has no conserved phenylalanine or tryptophan at its end. This chain links TRBV7-9 with TRBJ1-5; D unresolved. Germline V CDR1 and CDR2: SEHNR, FQNEAQ (reference sequence). The CDR3 runs to 12 residues. Trimming shortened V by 4 bases and J by 6 bases, and 7 bases separated the two germline ends. The CDR3 loop reads CASSSGTQPQHL. The CDR3 DNA follows: TGTGCCAGCAGCTCAGGAACTCAGCCCCAGCATCTT.

Ten or more counts support this clonotype. The chain is built from TRBV12-3 or TRBV12-4 and TRBJ2-7, with TRBD2 as a possible D gene (7 bases). V was trimmed by 0 bases and J by 2 bases, leaving 11 bases between them. CDR3 length: 15 residues. The chain's CDR3 is CASSLARGGPYEQYF. Here the CDR3 DNA reads TGTGCCAGCAGTTTAGCAAGGGGGGGGCCCTACGAGCAGTACTTC.